This entry is about one TCR beta chain. What it binds is not known. The data originate from a study of T cell responses to AZD1222 COVID-19 vaccine. Measured with immunoSEQ multiplex PCR; TCRdb has only the in-frame clones, and not every one. The sample contains roughly 120,000 clones, more than 75% of which appear only once. Second doses were pooled across both intervals (about 4 or about 12 weeks). V lost 5 bases to trimming and J lost 2 bases, with 15 bases between them. Germline CDR1 reads SEHNR; CDR2 reads FQNEAQ (reference sequence). CDR3 length: 15 residues. Study-wide results and caveats: At 160-218 and 743-854, vaccine-associated CD4 TCRs were dominant, and they spanned spike.

The V gene is TRBV7-9, the J gene TRBJ1-2, with a tentative D call TRBD1 (5 bases). The sequenced sample was peripheral blood, obtained 28 days after the second AZD1222 dose. The sequence was collected from an adult who received the AZD1222 COVID-19 vaccine. As DNA, the CDR3 is TGTGCCAGCAGCCGCCAAGGGGCCCCAAACTATGGCTACACCTTC. Its translation is CASSRQGAPNYGYTF.